A single sample is the source of the 9 T cell receptor beta chains below, sequenced in a study of T cell responses to AZD1222 COVID-19 vaccine. TCRdb's copy holds only in-frame clones and misses some; the assay was immunoSEQ multiplex PCR. The table lists some 140,000 clones, roughly 90% of them singletons. The source material was peripheral blood, sampled on day 0 of AZD1222 vaccination. The receptors come from an adult in good health.

The count of this clone is one. The chain employs TRBV28 and TRBJ2-1; TRBD2 agrees at 12 bases. The CDR3 runs 13 residues. In germline, CDR1 is MDHEN, CDR2 SYDVKM. Here the CDR3 reads CATSGGTINEQFF. The DNA of the CDR3 is TGTGCTACTAGCGGGGGGACCATCAATGAGCAGTTCTTC.

V is TRBV27 and J is TRBJ1-1, with D perhaps TRBD1 (6 bases). Trimming left V 2 bases short and J 5 bases short, with 21 bases between. From germline, CDR1 is MNHEY and CDR2 SMNVEV (reference sequence). The CDR3 runs 17 residues. DNA of the CDR3: TGTGCCAGCAGTTTACGGGGGGGCAGGGAAGGCGAAACTGAAGCTTTCTTT. Amino acids: CASSLRGGREGETEAFF.

This clone was found a few times. The chain links TRBV29-1 to TRBJ1-2; 9 bases are a match to TRBD1. Germline CDR1 SQVTM, CDR2 ANQGSEA. The ends lost 4 bases at V and 6 bases at J; junction bases unmatched: 0. This CDR3 spans 11 amino acids. The CDR3 reads CSVGQGDGYTF. The CDR3 bases are TGCAGCGTTGGACAGGGGGATGGCTACACCTTC.

This sequence joins TRBV7-9 and TRBJ2-3; D might be TRBD1 or TRBD2, each matching 5 bases. V lost 5 bases, J lost 1 base, and 16 bases lay in between. The CDR3 extends over 16 amino acids. Germline lookup yields CDR1 SEHNR and CDR2 FQNEAQ (reference sequence). The CDR3 nucleotides read TGTGCCAGCAGCCAAGTCGGGGCCCCTCGCACAGATACGCAGTATTTT. It encodes CASSQVGAPRTDTQYF.

The rearrangement uses TRBV28 and TRBJ1-1, with 7 bases that match TRBD1. CDR1 is MDHEN, CDR2 SYDVKM, per germline. Trimming removed 6 bases from V and 0 bases from J; junction bases left unmatched: 13. The CDR3 has 17 amino acids. The CDR3 loop is CASRPETGWRVNTEAFF. The CDR3 coding sequence is TGTGCCAGCAGACCGGAGACAGGGTGGAGAGTGAACACTGAAGCTTTCTTT.

DNA for the CDR3: TGTGCCAGCAGCGAGGGACTAGCGGCAGTGGATGAGCAGTTCTTC. Amino acids: CASSEGLAAVDEQFF. The chain recombines TRBV6-4 with TRBJ2-1, with 11 nucleotides matching TRBD2. V shed 6 bases, J shed 8 bases, and the junction held 9 bases outside the gene matches. Germline V gene sequence: CDR1 MRHNA, CDR2 SNTAGT. The CDR3 sequence is 15 residues long.

The CDR3 here is CASSSTGVINQPQHF. The CDR3 DNA sequence: TGTGCCAGCAGCTCCACAGGGGTGATAAATCAGCCCCAGCATTTT. The V call is TRBV27, the J call TRBJ1-5; 7 nucleotides match TRBD1. The CDR3 consists of 15 residues. Germline trimming cut 6 bases from V and 4 bases from J; bases unmatched to any gene: 9. The germline CDR1 and CDR2 sequences are MNHEY and SMNVEV (reference sequence).

The chain joins TRBV3-1 (or the pseudogene TRBV3-2) to TRBJ1-2; D is ambiguous. CDR1 and CDR2 from the germline V gene are LGHDT and YNNKEL (reference sequence). V was pared by 3 bases and J by 8 bases, with 10 bases between. The CDR3 is 12 residues long. The CDR3 DNA is TGTGCCAGCAGCCAGTTGGATGGGGGCTACACCTTC. This codes for CASSQLDGGYTF.

The chain is built from TRBV19 and TRBJ1-5; D is undetermined. The CDR3 totals 15 residues. V lost 0 bases and J lost 4, with 10 bases in between. CDR1 LNHDA and CDR2 SQIVND come from the germline V gene (reference sequence). Here the CDR3 reads CASSIDKGPNQPQHF. The CDR3 nucleotides read TGTGCCAGTAGTATAGATAAGGGCCCAAATCAGCCCCAGCATTTT.